This is a list of T cell receptor beta chains from one sample in a study of blood T cells in healthy people across ages. TCRdb reprocessed the 5' RACE reads via MiXCR and lists one record per CDR3 protein. Among approximately 800,000 distinct CDR3 sequences, roughly 35% were seen once, and the ten largest hold over 10%. Material for sequencing was blood. All receptors derive from a man between 18 and 29 years old in good health. The CDR3 runs from the conserved cysteine through the conserved F or W. The D gene is left open where the match is weak. Clone size, where shown, is once, few, many, or a class for clones that have expanded.

V	D	J	size	DNA	CDR3
TRBV20-1	TRBD2	TRBJ2-3	.	TGCGGTGCTAGAGATCTAGCGGGGGCTAAAGATACGCAGTATTTT	CGARDLAGAKDTQYF
TRBV12-3/TRBV12-4	.	TRBJ2-7	.	TGTGCCAGCAGACCGACTGCCTACGAGCAGTACTTC	CASRPTAYEQYF
TRBV4-3	.	TRBJ2-1	.	TGCGCCAGCAGCCAAGATCCTAGGCAAGAGACCCAGTTCTTC	CASSQDPRQETQFF
TRBV25-1	.	TRBJ2-5	.	TGTGCCAGCAGTGAGATTGTTGGTTTAAAGACCCAGTACTTC	CASSEIVGLKTQYF
TRBV12-3/TRBV12-4	.	TRBJ2-7	.	TGTGCCAGCAGTTCTGGGGACGAGCAGTACTTC	CASSSGDEQYF
TRBV6-5	.	TRBJ1-6	.	TGTGCCAGCAGTTACAGGGATAGAAGACCCCTCCACTTT	CASSYRDRRPLHF
TRBV12-3/TRBV12-4	.	TRBJ2-3	few	TGTGCCAGCAGTTTACGAGAAGATGCGCAGTATTTT	CASSLREDAQYF
TRBV7-9	.	TRBJ2-5	many	TGTGCCAGCAGTCTTACCCAGGGTAATCAAGAGACCCAGTACTTC	CASSLTQGNQETQYF
TRBV20-1	.	TRBJ1-5	few	TGCAGTGCTAGAGAAAGTGGGGGGCGCAATCAGCCCCAGCATTTT	CSARESGGRNQPQHF
TRBV4-2	TRBD2	TRBJ2-7	.	TGTGCCAGCAGCCAAGATTTCCCTCACAGCGAGCGGGGGTTCTACGAGCAGTACTTC	CASSQDFPHSERGFYEQYF
TRBV11-2	.	TRBJ2-5	once	TGTGCCAGCAGCTTTCCGCAGGGGACAGAGACCCAGTACTTC	CASSFPQGTETQYF
TRBV10-3	TRBD1	TRBJ2-1	.	TGTGCCATCAGTGATCCAGGGGGTTTCAATGAGCAGTTCTTC	CAISDPGGFNEQFF
TRBV6-5	TRBD1	TRBJ1-1	.	TGTGCCAGCAGACGGGACAGGTTGAACACTGAAGCTTTCTTT	CASRRDRLNTEAFF
TRBV12-3/TRBV12-4	TRBD1	TRBJ1-2	.	TGTGCCAGCAAGCCGGGGACGGCAGGGGGATTGGGCTACACCTTC	CASKPGTAGGLGYTF
TRBV6-6	.	TRBJ1-2	few	TGTGCCAGCAGCCGATCCACAGGCAGGGTCTATGGCTACACCTTC	CASSRSTGRVYGYTF
TRBV14	.	TRBJ1-2	.	TGTGCCAGCAGTTTCAACAGTTTTGGCTACACCTTC	CASSFNSFGYTF
TRBV18	TRBD2	TRBJ2-1	few	TGTGCCAGCTCACCACAAGTAGCGGGGAGCTCCTACAATGAGCAGTTCTTC	CASSPQVAGSSYNEQFF
TRBV4-3	TRBD2	TRBJ2-3	once	TGCGCCAGCAGCCCAGATTGGAGCGGGGGGTCTAGCACAGATACGCAGTATTTT	CASSPDWSGGSSTDTQYF
TRBV12-3/TRBV12-4	TRBD1	TRBJ2-7	many	TGTGCCAGCAGTCCGACCTACCAGACAGGGCCTCTTTCCTACGAGCAGTACTTC	CASSPTYQTGPLSYEQYF
TRBV5-1	.	TRBJ2-5	.	TGCGCCAGCAGCGCCGGGACTCCCCTGGGGACCCAGTACTTC	CASSAGTPLGTQYF
TRBV29-1	.	TRBJ1-2	many	TGCAGCGTCCCCCTGGTGGTCGGTACTAACTATGGCTACACCTTC	CSVPLVVGTNYGYTF
TRBV29-1	.	TRBJ1-2	many	TGCAGCGTTGCGGCAGCCTCCTACTATGGCTACACCTTC	CSVAAASYYGYTF
TRBV5-4	.	TRBJ1-2	.	TGTGCCAGCAGCTTGGGGAGAGAAACTAACTATGGCTACACCTTC	CASSLGRETNYGYTF
TRBV4-3	.	TRBJ1-5	many	TGCGCCAGCAGCCAAGATCAAGGGGCCAATCAGCCCCAGCATTTT	CASSQDQGANQPQHF
TRBV6-6	TRBD2	TRBJ2-3	once	TGTGCCAGCAGTTACTCAGGTAGCGGGGGATGGACAGATACGCAGTATTTT	CASSYSGSGGWTDTQYF
TRBV12-3/TRBV12-4	TRBD1	TRBJ2-5	many	TGTGCCAGCAGTTGGGACAGGGGATCAGAGACCCAGTACTTC	CASSWDRGSETQYF
TRBV7-6	.	TRBJ1-4	few	TGTGCCAGCAGCTTAGCCCCCCGCCCTTCCGCCTTAGCGACTAATGAAAAACTGTTTTTT	CASSLAPRPSALATNEKLFF
TRBV20-1	TRBD2	TRBJ2-7	.	TGCAGTGCTAGAGCATCTAGCGGGGGGGCGATCGGGTCCTACAATGAGCAGTACTTC	CSARASSGGAIGSYNEQYF
TRBV4-3	TRBD2	TRBJ2-3	many	TGCGCCAGCAGCCAAGATTTAGCGGGGGGGCCAGATACGCAGTATTTT	CASSQDLAGGPDTQYF
TRBV12-3/TRBV12-4	TRBD2	TRBJ2-7	.	TGTGCCAGCAGACTAGCGGGGGGATACGAGCAGTACTTC	CASRLAGGYEQYF
TRBV20-1	.	TRBJ2-1	few	TGCAGTGCTAGAGATAGGTTAGGGCTGCAGAATGAGCAGTTCTTC	CSARDRLGLQNEQFF
TRBV21-1	.	TRBJ2-2	.	TGTGCCAGCAGCAATTCTCGTCACAGCTTCTTTACCGGGGAGCTGTTTTTT	CASSNSRHSFFTGELFF
TRBV20-1	.	TRBJ1-2	.	TGCAGTGCCCAGGACGACTATGGCTACACCTTC	CSAQDDYGYTF
TRBV9	.	TRBJ2-3	many	TGTGCCAGCAGCGCCATCCCCCAGGATACGCAGTATTTT	CASSAIPQDTQYF
TRBV25-1	.	TRBJ1-6	.	TGTGCCGGCAGTGGAGGAAACTATAATTCACCCCTCCACTTT	CAGSGGNYNSPLHF
TRBV9	TRBD1	TRBJ1-6	.	TGTGCCAGCAGCGGGTCGGACAGGGCTAATTCACCCCTCCACTTT	CASSGSDRANSPLHF
TRBV29-1	.	TRBJ1-6	many	TGCAGCGCCGGGGAGGGGCAAAGAAATTCACCCCTCCACTTT	CSAGEGQRNSPLHF
TRBV10-3	.	TRBJ1-2	.	TGTGCCATCATGAAACAGCTAGACTATGGCTACACCTTC	CAIMKQLDYGYTF
TRBV13	.	TRBJ2-2	.	TGTGCCAGCAGCTTAGGGACAGCCTCGAACACCGGGGAGCTGTTTTTT	CASSLGTASNTGELFF
TRBV4-2	.	TRBJ1-6	many	TGTGCCAGCAGCCAAGATGGGGGCTATAATTCACCCCTCCACTTT	CASSQDGGYNSPLHF
TRBV10-3	TRBD1	TRBJ2-6	.	TGTGCCATCAGGGAGTCAGGGGGCGGTGGGGCCAACGTCCTGACTTTC	CAIRESGGGGANVLTF
TRBV9	.	TRBJ1-1	.	TGTGCCAGCAGCGCGGGGACGGCTAAGAGCACTGAAGCTTTCTTT	CASSAGTAKSTEAFF
TRBV12-3/TRBV12-4	.	TRBJ1-1	.	TGTGCCAGCAGACTAGACGGAATGAACACTGAAGCTTTCTTT	CASRLDGMNTEAFF
TRBV7-9	TRBD1	TRBJ2-1	.	TGTGCCAGCAGCACGTCCGGGACAGCTTACAATGAGCAGTTCTTC	CASSTSGTAYNEQFF
TRBV4-2	.	TRBJ1-1	.	TGTGCCAGCAGCCAAGAAGCAGTAACCGGTGAAGCTTTCTTT	CASSQEAVTGEAFF
TRBV6-1	.	TRBJ1-5	.	TGTGCCAGCAGCACAACCTGGGGCGATCAGCCCCAGCATTTT	CASSTTWGDQPQHF
TRBV5-1	.	TRBJ2-7	.	TGCGCCAGCAGCTTGATGGCAGCCAGCTCCTACGAGCAGTACTTC	CASSLMAASSYEQYF
TRBV4-1	TRBD1	TRBJ1-1	.	TGCGCCAGCAGCTCGATTAACAGGGGGAACACTGAAGCTTTCTTT	CASSSINRGNTEAFF
TRBV27	TRBD2	TRBJ2-1	.	TGTGCCAGCAGGGGACTAGCGGGAACCCCCAATGAGCAGTTCTTC	CASRGLAGTPNEQFF
TRBV5-5	TRBD1	TRBJ2-7	many	TGTGCCAGCAGCGCAGGGGGACAGAAACCCTACGAGCAGTACTTC	CASSAGGQKPYEQYF
TRBV4-1	.	TRBJ2-2	few	TGCGCCAGCAGCCGCAGTGGGGTTCCTCGGTCGAGCACCGGGGAGCTGTTTTTT	CASSRSGVPRSSTGELFF
TRBV29-1	.	TRBJ1-2	many	TGCAGCGTTGAAGGGGAGGGGAGTGTAGGCTACACCTTC	CSVEGEGSVGYTF
TRBV7-2	TRBD1	TRBJ2-5	few	TGTGCCAGCAGACCAGGGGGAAGCTATGGGAATGAGCAGTACTTC	CASRPGGSYGNEQYF
TRBV20-1	.	TRBJ2-3	few	TGCAATGCAGGACGTAGCACAGATACGCAGTATTTT	CNAGRSTDTQYF
TRBV28	.	TRBJ2-2	few	TGTGCCAGCAGGCTAGGACCCGGGGAGCTGTTTTTT	CASRLGPGELFF
TRBV24-1	.	TRBJ1-5	.	TGTGCCACCAGTGACGTAAACAATCAGCCCCAGCATTTT	CATSDVNNQPQHF
TRBV5-5	TRBD1	TRBJ1-4	.	TGTGCCAGCAGCTTGATCCAGGGGGCCAGGGAAAAACTGTTTTTT	CASSLIQGAREKLFF
TRBV7-6	TRBD1	TRBJ2-1	.	TGTGCCAGCAGAAAACAGGGGAATGAGCAGTTCTTC	CASRKQGNEQFF